The 8 T cell receptor beta chains listed next were all sequenced from one sample in a study of T cell changes during pregnancy in multiple sclerosis (dated by TCRdb to about 2019). The protocol used for the library was the immunoSEQ multiplex PCR assay. This immuneACCESS table, as held by TCRdb, lists in-frame sequences with V and J called but not all clones. Of the missing ones, under half trace to an unresolved V gene in checked studies; the others have no known cause. Within this sample are tens of thousands of clones, with around 92% of them counted one time only. Of the sample, about 2.2% falls within the top ten clones. The material sequenced was peripheral blood, taken in the third trimester of pregnancy. The origin of the receptors is a female donor in good health, enrolled as a control in a pregnancy study.

J is TRBJ2-5 and V is TRBV6-5, with 8 bases fitting TRBD2. Germline V gene lookup returns CDR1 MNHEY and CDR2 SVGAGI. The CDR3 loop spans 15 amino acids. V lost 6 bases and J lost 5; bases outside the gene matches: 11. This chain's CDR3 is CASRKAGANRETQYF. The CDR3 nucleotides are TGTGCCAGCAGAAAAGCGGGAGCCAACCGGGAGACCCAGTACTTC.

The sample holds one count of this clone. V gene TRBV18 combines with J gene TRBJ2-2; TRBD1 aligns across 10 bases. The length of the CDR3 is 16 residues. The V gene end was trimmed by 4 bases and the J gene end by 1 base; junction bases not matched to a gene: 3. Germline V lookup: CDR1 KGHSH, CDR2 LQKENI. The CDR3 reads CASSHDRGQNTGELFF. Here the CDR3 DNA reads TGTGCCAGCTCACACGACAGGGGGCAGAACACCGGGGAGCTGTTTTTT.

The V call is TRBV11-1, the J call TRBJ2-4; D is possibly TRBD1 (5 bases). CDR3 length: 15 residues. CDR1 and CDR2 (germline): SGHAT, FQDESV (reference sequence). Trimming took 5 bases from V and 5 from J, leaving 16 bases between them. In nucleotides, the CDR3 is TGTGCCAGCAGCCAACTAAGGGGCTGGCAAAACATTCAGTACTTC. Its translation: CASSQLRGWQNIQYF.

This clone was observed once. The chain links TRBV14 to TRBJ1-2; D possibly corresponds to TRBD1 (5 bases). V dropped 1 base and J dropped 2 bases, with 14 bases sitting between them. The CDR3 sequence is 16 residues long. The V gene's germline CDR1 is SGHDN and CDR2 FVKESK. The CDR3: CASSQVKGEANYGYTF. The CDR3 DNA is TGTGCCAGCAGCCAAGTTAAAGGGGAGGCGAACTATGGCTACACCTTC.

The CDR3: CASSIGRNTEAFF. The CDR3 coding sequence is TGTGCCAGTAGTATTGGTAGGAACACTGAAGCTTTCTTT. The gene calls are TRBV19 and TRBJ1-1; D unresolved. This CDR3 has 13 residues. Germline CDR1 is LNHDA and CDR2 is SQIVND (reference sequence). The V gene lost 3 bases and the J gene lost 1 base, with 6 bases spanning the gap.

This sequence joins TRBV7-6 and TRBJ1-2, with TRBD1 identical over 10 bases. V lost 1 base, J lost 3 bases, and 5 bases stayed unmatched. The CDR3 has 16 residues. Germline V CDR1 and CDR2: SGHVS, FNYEAQ. This CDR3 reads CASSLGDRGNHYGYTF. Here the CDR3 DNA reads TGTGCCAGCAGCTTAGGGGACAGGGGAAATCACTATGGCTACACCTTC. The full variable domain, its missing parts supplied by reference TRBV7-6 and TRBJ1-2, is GAGVSQSPRYKVTKRGQDVALRCDPISGHVSLYWYRQALGQGPEFLTYFNYEAQQDKSGLPNDRFSAERPEGSISTLTIQRTEQRDSAMYRCASSLGDRGNHYGYTFGSGTRLTVV.

The V call is TRBV13, the J call TRBJ2-3, with unresolved D. The CDR3 totals 12 residues. Germline assignment: CDR1 PRHDT and CDR2 FYEKMQ (reference sequence). V lost 5 bases and J lost 5, with 8 bases in between. The CDR3 sequence: CASSHSGDTQYF. The CDR3 DNA is TGTGCCAGCAGCCACTCGGGAGATACGCAGTATTTT.

The CDR3 reads CASSRQGSYNSPLHF. Here the CDR3 DNA reads TGTGCCAGCAGTAGACAGGGTTCCTATAATTCACCCCTCCACTTT. V gene TRBV11-2 combines with J gene TRBJ1-6, with 7 bases fitting TRBD1. This CDR3 contains 15 residues. Germline V CDR1 and CDR2: SGHAT, FQNNGV. V trimming: 6 bases; J trimming: 1 base; junction bases outside the gene matches: 3.